The 24 T cell receptor beta chains below were found in one sample sequenced in a study of shared clonotypes between healthy human individuals. Profiled with immunoSEQ multiplex PCR; TCRdb holds only in-frame clones, not every one. In the table there are around 1.5 million clones, 95% to 99% of which are singletons. The specimen sequenced was naive CD4+ T cells sorted from blood. Subset defined: CD45RA+ positively selected. These receptors were collected from a man aged 30-40 years in good health.

The genes are TRBV10-3 and TRBJ2-6; 8 positions match TRBD2. The trim removed 3 bases at V and 1 base at J, leaving 5 bases unmatched. This CDR3 has 17 residues. CDR1 is ENHRY and CDR2 is SYGVKD in the germline V gene. Written as DNA, the CDR3 is TGTGCCATCAGTGAAAGCGGGGGTACTTCTGGGGCCAACGTCCTGACTTTC. Its protein product is CAISESGGTSGANVLTF.

This chain connects TRBV6-5 to TRBJ2-1; TRBD2 aligns across 12 bases. The ends lost 6 bases at V and 7 bases at J; junction bases unmatched: 1. The CDR3 length is 13 residues. CDR1 MNHEY and CDR2 SVGAGI come from the germline V gene. The CDR3 protein is CASRTSGRNEQFF. As DNA, the CDR3 is TGTGCCAGCAGGACTAGCGGGAGAAATGAGCAGTTCTTC.

This clone was found once. The rearrangement joins TRBV5-4 to TRBJ1-1; D remains ambiguous. Trimming removed 1 base at V and 0 bases at J, with 10 bases between. Looked up from germline, CDR1 is SGHNT and CDR2 is YYREEE (reference sequence). The CDR3 is made up of 15 amino acids. CDR3 DNA: TGTGCCAGCAGCTTGCCAGAACCGATGAACACTGAAGCTTTCTTT. As protein: CASSLPEPMNTEAFF.

Turning to this clone: The sample holds other DNA sequences that translate to the same CDR3. The chain joins TRBV5-1 to TRBJ2-1; D is ambiguous. This CDR3 has 13 residues. V was cut by 2 bases and J by 1 base, with 4 bases left in between. The germline CDR1 and CDR2 sequences are SGHRS and YFSETQ. DNA for the CDR3: TGCGCCAGCAGCTTAGGGTCCTACAATGAGCAGTTCTTC. Translated: CASSLGSYNEQFF.

The chain links TRBV2 to TRBJ1-1, with unresolved D. Germline V CDR1 and CDR2: SNHLY, FYNNEI. V lost 11 bases and J 1 base, leaving 17 bases between the germline ends. This CDR3 is built from 14 residues. CDR3 sequence: CAGSLGTWNTEAFF. CDR3 nucleotide sequence: TGTGCCGGTTCCTTAGGTACGTGGAACACTGAAGCTTTCTTT.

V gene TRBV21-1 combines with J gene TRBJ1-4; the table calls TRBD1, which could not be checked here. TRBV21-1 is termed a pseudogene. The CDR3 totals 12 residues. The CDR3 DNA reads TGTGCCAGCTTGGGCAGGTCCGAAAAACTGTTTTTT. Translating gives CASLGRSEKLFF.

The V and J genes are TRBV4-1 and TRBJ1-2; TRBD1 matches 10 bases. Germline loops: CDR1 MGHRA, CDR2 YSYEKL. Trimming removed 1 base from V and 0 bases from J; junction bases left unmatched: 5. CDR3 length: 17 amino acids. DNA of the CDR3: TGCGCCAGCAGCCAAGGGGACAGGGGACGTGCTAACTATGGCTACACCTTC. Its translation is CASSQGDRGRANYGYTF.

DNA of the CDR3: TGTGCCAGTAGTTTTGACAGGCATACCACGAACACCGGGGAGCTGTTTTTT. Its protein is CASSFDRHTTNTGELFF. V and J are TRBV19 and TRBJ2-2; tentative D call: TRBD1 (6 bases). The CDR3 loop spans 17 amino acids. Germline CDR1 LNHDA, CDR2 SQIVND (reference sequence). V was cut by 5 bases and J by 0 bases, with 16 bases left in between.

The rearrangement joins TRBV5-1 to TRBJ2-7; D is perhaps TRBD2 (6 bases). Looked up from germline, CDR1 is SGHRS and CDR2 is YFSETQ. The CDR3 has 14 residues. Deletions cut 0 bases from V and 7 bases from J, with 14 bases between. The CDR3 spells CASSLDPGVWEQYF. CDR3 in DNA: TGCGCCAGCAGCTTGGACCCGGGAGTATGGGAGCAGTACTTC.

The chain recombines TRBV10-1 with TRBJ1-1; D is perhaps TRBD1 (5 bases). Between the trimmed V and J ends, which lost 4 bases and 4 bases, there was a span of 13 bases. Germline V lookup: CDR1 WNHNN, CDR2 SYGVQD (reference sequence). The CDR3 totals 14 residues. This chain's CDR3 is CASSVSNQGTEAFF. The CDR3, as DNA: TGCGCCAGCAGTGTTTCGAACCAGGGCACTGAAGCTTTCTTT.

The chain joins TRBV5-1 to TRBJ2-3; 15 positions agree with TRBD2. Germline CDR1 reads SGHRS; CDR2 reads YFSETQ. This CDR3 is 19 amino acids long. The trim removed 3 bases at V and 2 bases at J, leaving 10 bases unmatched. The CDR3 spells CASSSGLAGGSRITDTQYF. CDR3 DNA: TGCGCCAGCAGCTCGGGACTAGCGGGAGGTAGTAGAATCACAGATACGCAGTATTTT. Combining the CDR3 with reference TRBV5-1 and TRBJ2-3 gives the whole variable domain KAGVTQTPRYLIKTRGQQVTLSCSPISGHRSVSWYQQTPGQGLQFLFEYFSETQRNKGNFPGRFSGRQFSNSRSEMNVSTLELGDSALYLCASSSGLAGGSRITDTQYFGPGTRLTVL.

The chain uses TRBV27 and TRBJ1-1; 11 bases line up with TRBD1. J lost 10 bases, V lost 7 bases, and 11 bases had no gene match. Per germline, CDR1 MNHEY and CDR2 SMNVEV (reference sequence). The CDR3 consists of 14 residues. CDR3 DNA: TGTGCCAGCACCCTAGTCCGGGACAGGGGGAGAGCTTTCTTT. Its protein is CASTLVRDRGRAFF.

V gene TRBV2 combines with J gene TRBJ2-3; D uncertain. Trimming removed 8 bases at V and 1 base at J, with 13 bases between. The CDR3 is 14 amino acids. CDR1 SNHLY and CDR2 FYNNEI come from the germline V gene. The CDR3 is CASSGTRGTDTQYF. In nucleotides, the CDR3 is TGTGCCAGCTCCGGAACGAGAGGCACAGATACGCAGTATTTT.

This clone was observed a single time. V and J are TRBV4-3 and TRBJ2-7, with D unclear. The CDR3 extends over 15 amino acids. The ends were cut back, 0 bases at V and 2 bases at J, with 11 bases in the middle. CDR1 and CDR2 (germline): LGHNA, YSLEER. CDR3 bases: TGCGCCAGCAGCCAAGATCTGCACTTTGCCTACGAGCAGTACTTC. Its protein is CASSQDLHFAYEQYF.

Written as DNA, the CDR3 is TGCGCCAGCAGGCCAACAGGGGGTTGGAATCAGCCCCAGCATTTT. This sequence encodes CASRPTGGWNQPQHF. The genes are TRBV5-1 and TRBJ1-5; 8 bases are a match to TRBD1. Germline CDR1 SGHRS, CDR2 YFSETQ. The CDR3 has 15 residues. V trimming: 5 bases; J trimming: 4 bases; junction bases outside the gene matches: 8.

The chain carries TRBV5-1 and TRBJ1-3, with 11 positions matching TRBD1. The germline V gene has CDR1 SGHRS and CDR2 YFSETQ. The CDR3 spans 17 residues. V lost 4 bases, J lost 1 base, and 7 bases stayed unmatched. The DNA for the CDR3 is TGCGCCAGCAGCGAAACGGGACAGGGGGAATCTGGAAACACCATATATTTT. This gives the protein CASSETGQGESGNTIYF.

This clone was seen a single time. This chain connects TRBV9 to TRBJ1-5, with a possible D match to TRBD1 (5 bases). The CDR3 length is 14 residues. Germline values: CDR1 SGDLS, CDR2 YYNGEE. V lost 4 bases and J 6 bases, leaving 14 bases between the germline ends. The CDR3 loop reads CASSPQGFGQPQHF. In DNA, the CDR3 is TGTGCCAGCAGCCCGCAGGGTTTTGGTCAGCCCCAGCATTTT.

The chain combines TRBV2 with TRBJ2-5; 10 bases fit TRBD2. The CDR3 extends over 14 amino acids. Germline CDR1 and CDR2: SNHLY and FYNNEI. V was clipped by 5 bases and J by 7 bases; unmatched bases: 7. The CDR3 spells CASSLLAGEGTQYF. The CDR3 DNA reads as TGTGCCAGCAGTTTGCTAGCGGGGGAAGGGACCCAGTACTTC.

The chain uses TRBV6-5 and TRBJ2-7; 8 bases agree with TRBD1. The V and J ends lost 6 bases and 4 bases, in that order; junction bases with no gene match: 8. Per the germline V gene, CDR1 is MNHEY and CDR2 is SVGAGI. CDR3 length: 14 residues. The CDR3 DNA reads as TGTGCCAGCAGCCGGACAGGGAAGGGGTACGAGCAGTACTTC. Amino acid sequence: CASSRTGKGYEQYF.

The rearrangement uses TRBV5-6 and TRBJ2-7, with D possibly matching TRBD2 (6 bases). Per the germline V gene, CDR1 is SGHDT and CDR2 is YYEEEE. The CDR3 sequence is 15 residues long. Trimming removed 6 bases at V and 1 base at J, with 17 bases between. The CDR3 loop reads CASTRRLAPSYEQYF. CDR3 sequence (DNA): TGTGCCAGCACCCGGAGGCTAGCGCCTTCCTACGAGCAGTACTTC.

This chain connects TRBV2 to TRBJ2-5; 7 bases agree with TRBD2. This CDR3 has 14 amino acids. V dropped 4 bases and J dropped 0; count of bases not matched to a gene: 2. The germline CDR1 and CDR2 sequences are SNHLY and FYNNEI. The CDR3 DNA reads TGTGCCAGCAGTGGGGGACTATACCAAGAGACCCAGTACTTC. This gives the protein CASSGGLYQETQYF.

The count of this clone is one. The chain carries TRBV5-1 and TRBJ2-7; 7 positions match TRBD1. V dropped 4 bases and J dropped 4; count of bases not matched to a gene: 11. The CDR3 sequence is 15 residues long. Looked up from germline, CDR1 is SGHRS and CDR2 is YFSETQ. The CDR3 nucleotides are TGCGCCAGCAGCCCCTCAGGGGGAAGACAGTACGAGCAGTACTTC. Translated: CASSPSGGRQYEQYF.

J is TRBJ2-1 and V is TRBV7-8, with TRBD2 matching over 11 bases. Germline CDR1 is SGHVS and CDR2 is FQNEAQ. This CDR3 region has 17 residues. The V and J ends lost 4 bases and 6 bases, in that order; junction bases with no gene match: 11. CDR3 DNA sequence: TGTGCCAGCAGCTCCTCCGCGACTAGCGGGAAGGGCAATGAGCAGTTCTTC. As protein: CASSSSATSGKGNEQFF.

This chain joins TRBV7-9 and TRBJ2-1, with TRBD1 identical over 9 bases. CDR1 is SEHNR and CDR2 is FQNEAQ in the germline V gene (reference sequence). The CDR3 spans 15 residues. J was trimmed by 4 bases and V by 5 bases; bases with no gene match: 6. The CDR3 loop reads CASSQGQGKYNEQFF. CDR3 nucleotides: TGTGCCAGCAGCCAGGGACAGGGAAAATACAATGAGCAGTTCTTC.